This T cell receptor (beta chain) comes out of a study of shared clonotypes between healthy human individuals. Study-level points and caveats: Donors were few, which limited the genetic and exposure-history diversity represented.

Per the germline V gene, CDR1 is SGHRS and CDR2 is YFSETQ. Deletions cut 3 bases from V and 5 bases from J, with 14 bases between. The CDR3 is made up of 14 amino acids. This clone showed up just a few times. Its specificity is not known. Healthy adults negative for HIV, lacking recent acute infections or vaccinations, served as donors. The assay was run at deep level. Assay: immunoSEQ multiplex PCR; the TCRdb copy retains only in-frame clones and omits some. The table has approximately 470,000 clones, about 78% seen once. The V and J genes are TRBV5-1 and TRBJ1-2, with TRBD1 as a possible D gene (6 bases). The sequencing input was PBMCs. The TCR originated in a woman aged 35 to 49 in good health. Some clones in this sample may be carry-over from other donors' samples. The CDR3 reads CASSSIQGWYGYTF. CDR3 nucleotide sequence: TGCGCCAGCAGCTCGATTCAGGGGTGGTATGGCTACACCTTC.